Presented here are 10 T cell receptor beta chains from one specimen sequenced in a study of blood T cell repertoires in COVID-19. Profiling relied on immunoSEQ multiplex PCR, and the TCRdb table lists in-frame clones only, not all of them. The profile shows more than 110,000 clones, 82% of them singletons. The specimen was peripheral blood. These receptors were obtained from a woman of 80 years or more with acute or convalescent COVID-19.

This chain connects TRBV5-1 to TRBJ2-1, with TRBD1 matching 12 bases. This CDR3 region has 17 residues. CDR1 is SGHRS and CDR2 is YFSETQ in the germline V gene. The J segment lost 8 bases and the V segment lost 3 bases, leaving 12 bases of the junction unmatched. CDR3 bases: TGCGCCAGCAGCTCCACCCCACCGGGACAGGGGGCGTATGAGCAGTTCTTC. Encoded protein: CASSSTPPGQGAYEQFF.

This clone was recorded only once. The rearrangement joins TRBV24-1 to TRBJ1-4; perhaps TRBD1 as D (5 bases). Trimming stripped 10 bases from V and 2 bases from J, with 10 bases between. This CDR3 spans 13 amino acids. In germline, CDR1 is KGHDR, CDR2 SFDVKD. CDR3 sequence: CATGDWTNEKLFF. The CDR3 nucleotides are TGTGCCACGGGGGACTGGACTAATGAAAAACTGTTTTTT.

J is TRBJ1-1 and V is TRBV4-1; 9 positions match TRBD1. V shed 0 bases, J shed 11 bases, and the junction held 16 bases outside the gene matches. This CDR3 spans 17 amino acids. Looked up from germline, CDR1 is MGHRA and CDR2 is YSYEKL. The CDR3 sequence: CASSQDVGTGHSGFAFF. The CDR3 DNA reads TGCGCCAGCAGCCAAGATGTCGGGACAGGGCATTCGGGTTTTGCTTTCTTT.

This clone was seen a single time. The J gene is TRBJ1-1, the V gene TRBV2; TRBD1 aligns across 8 bases. CDR1 is SNHLY, CDR2 FYNNEI, per germline. V was pared by 5 bases and J by 8 bases, with 13 bases of the junction left unmatched. The CDR3 is 15 amino acids. In DNA, the CDR3 is TGTGCCAGCAGTCCTCTGGGACAGGCCTTGGAAGAAGCTTTCTTT. This gives the protein CASSPLGQALEEAFF.

This clone has just one count. The V and J genes are TRBV28 and TRBJ2-3, with 11 positions matching TRBD2. The CDR3 is made up of 16 amino acids. Losses at the gene ends were 8 bases for V and 2 bases for J; bases not matched to a gene: 9. CDR1 is MDHEN and CDR2 is SYDVKM in the germline V gene. CDR3 residues: CASCRDSGGVTDTQYF. The CDR3 bases are TGTGCCAGCTGCCGTGATAGCGGGGGGGTCACAGATACGCAGTATTTT.

This clone was detected a few times. J is TRBJ2-1 and V is TRBV5-1; D ambiguous. Per the germline V gene, CDR1 is SGHRS and CDR2 is YFSETQ. The CDR3 runs to 14 residues. Trimming cost V 0 bases and J 0 bases, with 4 bases left between them. In nucleotides, the CDR3 is TGCGCCAGCAGCTTGGACAACTCCTACAATGAGCAGTTCTTC. Protein sequence: CASSLDNSYNEQFF.

V usage is TRBV5-1 and J usage is TRBJ2-7; a weak D match, TRBD2 (7 bases). V lost 4 bases and J 0 bases, leaving 17 bases between the germline ends. CDR3 length: 16 residues. Germline V gives CDR1 SGHRS, CDR2 YFSETQ. The CDR3 region is CASSRPGGLSSYEQYF. The CDR3 DNA sequence: TGCGCCAGCAGCAGACCCGGGGGGCTCAGCTCCTACGAGCAGTACTTC.

This clone was seen more than once but under ten times. The V and J genes are TRBV6-5 and TRBJ1-5, with D unresolved. CDR3 length: 14 residues. Per germline, CDR1 MNHEY and CDR2 SVGAGI. V gave up 6 bases and J gave up 4 bases, with 13 bases separating them. Here the CDR3 reads CASSVLVANQPQHF. In nucleotides, the CDR3 is TGTGCCAGCAGCGTATTAGTCGCAAATCAGCCCCAGCATTTT.

This chain connects TRBV5-4 to TRBJ2-7, with D hard to call. Germline V CDR1 and CDR2: SGHNT, YYREEE (reference sequence). Trimming stripped 2 bases from V and 6 bases from J, with 9 bases between. This CDR3 contains 12 residues. The chain's CDR3 is CASSFFPLEQYF. In DNA, the CDR3 is TGTGCCAGCAGCTTTTTTCCCCTCGAGCAGTACTTC.

This chain links TRBV9 with TRBJ2-3; D may be TRBD1 (5 bases). Germline loops: CDR1 SGDLS, CDR2 YYNGEE. Trimming removed 0 bases from V and 5 bases from J, with 19 bases in between. The CDR3 runs 17 residues. CDR3 loop: CASSVGGSTARRDTQYF. The CDR3 DNA sequence: TGTGCCAGCAGCGTAGGGGGCTCCACGGCTAGAAGAGATACGCAGTATTTT.